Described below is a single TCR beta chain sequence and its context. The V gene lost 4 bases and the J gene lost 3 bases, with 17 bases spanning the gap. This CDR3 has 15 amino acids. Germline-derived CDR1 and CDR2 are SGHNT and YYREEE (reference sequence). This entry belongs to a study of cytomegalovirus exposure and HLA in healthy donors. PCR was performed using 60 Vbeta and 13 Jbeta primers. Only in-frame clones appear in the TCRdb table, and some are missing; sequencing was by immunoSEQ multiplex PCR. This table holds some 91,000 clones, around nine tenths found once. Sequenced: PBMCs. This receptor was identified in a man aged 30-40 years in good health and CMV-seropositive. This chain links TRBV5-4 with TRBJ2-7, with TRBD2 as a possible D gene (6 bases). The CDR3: CASSNSGYQLYEQYF. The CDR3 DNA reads TGTGCCAGCAGCAATAGCGGCTATCAACTCTACGAGCAGTACTTC.